This T cell receptor (beta chain) is drawn from a study of CD8 T cells in Susac syndrome. V dropped 3 bases and J dropped 2 bases, with 10 bases sitting between them. There are 14 residues in the CDR3. Germline assignment: CDR1 SGHNT and CDR2 YENEEA. An amount of RNA that ranged from roughly 0.5 to 1 ug was reverse transcribed with random hexamers. TCRdb itself ran the immunoSEQ multiplex PCR reads through MiXCR, one entry per CDR3 protein. The sample lists approximately 230,000 distinct CDR3 sequences; around 95% were seen once. The sequence came from a human donor with multiple sclerosis. The chain is built from TRBV11-3 and TRBJ2-5; D not resolved. Sequencing input: CD4+ T cells from PBMCs. The CDR3 DNA reads TGTGCCAGCAGCTTCGGACGTAGGCAAGAGACCCAGTACTTC. Its protein product is CASSFGRRQETQYF.